This TCR beta chain was retrieved from a study of shared clonotypes between healthy human individuals. General study points: The diversity represented, both genetic and in exposure history, was limited by few donors.

This clone occurred a few times. Its antigen is as yet unknown. TCRdb's table, derived via immunoSEQ multiplex PCR, lists solely in-frame clones and lacks some. The table shows nearly 1,000,000 clones, with 70% to 85% occurring only once. The J segment lost 5 bases and the V segment lost 4 bases, leaving 1 base of the junction unmatched. The germline V gene encodes CDR1 SNHLY and CDR2 FYNNEI. This CDR3 contains 12 residues. All of the donors resided in Nashville, Tennessee, and each was a Caucasian adult. The gene calls are TRBV2 and TRBJ2-5; 7 bases match TRBD2. Sequenced: memory CD4+ T cells sorted from blood. Subset indicated: CD45RA-negative fraction. The clonotype originates from a man aged 18 to 29 in good health. The CDR3 sequence is CASSAGGETQYF. The CDR3 DNA sequence: TGTGCCAGCAGTGCCGGGGGGGAGACCCAGTACTTC.